The 15 T cell receptor beta chains below come from one sample, sequenced in a study of CD8+ T cells in alopecia areata. Extracted RNA was reverse transcribed, and the resulting cDNA served as sequencing template. Here immunoSEQ multiplex PCR was the method, and the copy in TCRdb shows in-frame clones only, minus some. The sample holds 150,000 or so clones, roughly 50% seen once. The material sequenced was CD4+ T cells sorted from blood. The receptors were gathered from a human donor with alopecia areata.

This clone was picked up a small number of times. V usage is TRBV5-1 and J usage is TRBJ2-3, with 11 bases matching TRBD2. The CDR3 length is 14 residues. V was pared by 4 bases and J by 10 bases, with 8 bases of the junction left unmatched. The V gene's germline CDR1 is SGHRS and CDR2 YFSETQ. CDR3 DNA sequence: TGCGCCAGCAGCCCGGACCCGGGACTAGCGGCGCAGTATTTT. Amino acids: CASSPDPGLAAQYF.

The chain is built from TRBV29-1 and TRBJ1-1; D is possibly TRBD1 (5 bases). This CDR3 is 13 amino acids long. Per the germline V gene, CDR1 is SQVTM and CDR2 is ANQGSEA. V lost 8 bases to trimming and J lost 6 bases, with 19 bases between them. In DNA form, the CDR3 reads TGCAGCCTAAACCGCGGGTCAGGGTCTGAAGCTTTCTTT. Protein: CSLNRGSGSEAFF.

This clone was counted only a few times. The chain employs TRBV7-8 and TRBJ2-5; 8 nucleotides align to TRBD2. Per germline, CDR1 SGHVS and CDR2 FQNEAQ. After removal of 3 bases from V and 5 bases from J, the junction contained 5 bases not matched to a gene. The CDR3 is 14 amino acids. The CDR3 here is CASSFREGLETQYF. The CDR3 nucleotides are TGTGCCAGCAGCTTCCGGGAGGGCCTCGAGACCCAGTACTTC.

V usage is TRBV30 and J usage is TRBJ2-3; D is possibly TRBD1 (6 bases). Germline values: CDR1 GTSNPN, CDR2 SVGIG (reference sequence). CDR3 length: 14 residues. V shed 2 bases and J shed 2 bases, with 11 bases lying between them. The DNA of the CDR3 is TGTGCCTGGAGTACACAGGGTTTCACAGATACGCAGTATTTT. This codes for CAWSTQGFTDTQYF.

V usage is TRBV6-6 and J usage is TRBJ2-5; D not certain. The CDR3 extends over 12 amino acids. Per the germline V gene, CDR1 is MNHNY and CDR2 is SVGAGI (reference sequence). Trimming shortened V by 2 bases and J by 5 bases, and 6 bases separated the two germline ends. The CDR3 region is CASSYEWETQYF. CDR3 in DNA: TGTGCCAGCAGTTACGAGTGGGAGACCCAGTACTTC.

CDR3 residues: CASRLLGGEKLFF. The CDR3 DNA sequence: TGTGCCAGCAGACTTCTGGGGGGTGAAAAACTGTTTTTT. This chain links TRBV6-5 with TRBJ1-4; TRBD1 might be the D (5 bases). This CDR3 comprises 13 residues. Germline lookup yields CDR1 MNHEY and CDR2 SVGAGI. V lost 6 bases to trimming and J lost 7 bases, with 12 bases between them.

The rearrangement links TRBV7-9 to TRBJ1-1, with TRBD1 as a possible D gene (6 bases). The germline V gene has CDR1 SEHNR and CDR2 FQNEAQ (reference sequence). Trimming took 5 bases from V and 6 from J, leaving 16 bases between them. The CDR3 has 14 residues. The CDR3 loop reads CASSVGHQAAEAFF. Here the CDR3 DNA reads TGTGCCAGCAGCGTGGGACACCAAGCGGCTGAAGCTTTCTTT.

This clone was counted between two and nine times. The rearrangement links TRBV2 to TRBJ1-5; D gene ambiguous. The CDR3 is 13 amino acids. The V end lost 4 bases, the J end lost 3 bases, and 7 bases lay between the germline ends. Germline V gene data show CDR1 as SNHLY and CDR2 as FYNNEI. This CDR3 is CASSAEDNQPQHF. DNA of the CDR3: TGTGCCAGCAGTGCCGAGGACAATCAGCCCCAGCATTTT.

There are a few counts of this clone. J is TRBJ2-7 and V is TRBV9; TRBD2 matches 7 bases. The CDR3 has 16 amino acids. CDR1 is SGDLS and CDR2 is YYNGEE in the germline V gene. After removal of 0 bases from V and 1 base from J, the junction contained 7 bases not matched to a gene. CDR3 protein: CASSVDRAGTSYEQYF. DNA of the CDR3: TGTGCCAGCAGCGTAGATCGAGCGGGAACGTCCTACGAGCAGTACTTC.

This clone was counted between two and nine times. This chain connects TRBV29-1 to TRBJ2-7; D perhaps matches TRBD1 (6 bases). The V and J ends lost 7 bases and 1 base respectively, with 14 bases between them. The germline V gene encodes CDR1 SQVTM and CDR2 ANQGSEA. This CDR3 has 13 residues. CDR3 loop: CSARTGSSYEQYF. The CDR3 DNA is TGCAGCGCTAGAACAGGGTCGTCCTACGAGCAGTACTTC.

The chain has TRBV29-1 and TRBJ2-2; 9 bases align to TRBD1. The CDR3 runs 14 residues. The ends lost 7 bases at V and 2 bases at J; junction bases unmatched: 5. CDR1 and CDR2 from the germline V gene are SQVTM and ANQGSEA. The CDR3 DNA follows: TGCAGCGGGAGGACAGGGGTAAACACCGGGGAGCTGTTTTTT. The encoded protein is CSGRTGVNTGELFF.

This clone was detected only once. The V gene is TRBV28, the J gene TRBJ2-7, with D perhaps matching TRBD2 (6 bases). Between the trimmed V and J ends, which lost 5 bases and 1 base, there was a span of 18 bases. CDR1 MDHEN and CDR2 SYDVKM come from the germline V gene. This CDR3 has 16 amino acids. CDR3 sequence: CASSPRGSGMSYEQYF. In DNA, the CDR3 is TGTGCCAGCAGTCCTCGGGGTAGCGGCATGTCCTACGAGCAGTACTTC.

The chain carries TRBV15 and TRBJ2-3, with TRBD2 identical over 9 bases. The germline CDR1 and CDR2 sequences are LNHNV and YYDKDF (reference sequence). Unmatched junction bases numbered 13, after V lost 3 bases and J lost 0 bases. The CDR3 is 19 residues long. CDR3 amino acids: CATSSDRVTSGSSTDTQYF. CDR3 bases: TGTGCCACCAGCAGTGACCGCGTGACTAGCGGTTCTAGCACAGATACGCAGTATTTT.

Details on this clone: A clone one base away is much larger, so this may be a read error. Other DNA sequences in this sample translate to the same CDR3. V is TRBV2 and J is TRBJ2-3; D is undetermined. Germline CDR1 and CDR2: SNHLY and FYNNEI. CDR3 length equals 12 residues. With 6 bases removed from V and 0 bases from J, the gap between germline ends came to 4 bases. Here the CDR3 reads CASSVSTDTQYF. CDR3 sequence (DNA): TGTGCCAGCAGCGTTAGCACAGATACGCAGTATTTT.

This CDR3 is CASSITGVSYNEQFF. The CDR3, as DNA: TGTGCCAGCAGCATTACGGGAGTCTCCTACAATGAGCAGTTCTTC. The J gene is TRBJ2-1, the V gene TRBV7-9, with a possible D match to TRBD2 (6 bases). Germline lookup yields CDR1 SEHNR and CDR2 FQNEAQ (reference sequence). V lost 5 bases, J lost 0 bases, and 11 bases lay in between. The CDR3 covers 15 residues.